This T cell receptor (beta chain) was recorded in a study of blood T cell repertoires in COVID-19 (dated by TCRdb to between 2020 and 2021). With respect to the entire study: Samples from collaborators originated in the United States, Italy and Spain and spanned both the acute and convalescent phases of COVID-19. The prospective study material was composed of cDNA or gDNA derived from T cells, B-cell-depleted T cells, or PBMCs. Subjects who had been exposed to COVID-19, were actively infected with it, or had recovered from it provided the deeply sampled blood TCRbeta repertoires that made up the dataset. A freely available public database, intended as a resource for researchers studying the immune response to SARS-CoV-2, is where the repertoires were released. Samples came from the ongoing ImmuneRACE study (first 160 participants) plus 1,254 subjects from 6 global collaborators. A de-identified subject ID, COVID-19 status, age in years and sex were almost always included in the sample metadata. Where available, HLA class I and class II types were obtained from metadata supplied by the sample provider rather than from assay-based typing. General conclusions and limits of the study: The amount of clinical and demographic metadata varied by source and participant and was provided uncurated.

Concerning this clone itself: Its specific antigen is unknown. No much larger clone is present one base from it, and per-base qualities are unavailable.

The collaborating institutions used their own protocols to collect whole blood in K2EDTA tubes. For TCRbeta analysis, collaborators shipped samples as frozen whole blood, isolated PBMCs, or DNA extracted from either of those sample types. TCRbeta CDR3 regions were amplified from genomic DNA using the immunoSEQ Assay, a bias-controlled multiplex PCR. In the authors' own workflow: The number of nucleated cells in each sample was estimated from the amplification of reference gene primers within the assay. To quantify the absolute abundance of each unique TCRbeta CDR3 rearrangement, sequence reads were collapsed and filtered. For each sample, productive Simpson clonality was calculated as the square root of Simpson's diversity index over productive rearrangements. Drawn from immuneACCESS, this table holds only the in-frame rearrangements with V and J called that TCRdb kept. Clones are partly lost; checked studies trace under half to an unresolved V gene and leave the rest unexplained. V, J and clone size are those of that table, while D and trimming were read from the DNA. Within this sample are some 290,000 clones, with 81% of them counted one time only. 2.5% to 3% of the sample is taken by the ten largest.

Here V drops 4 bases and J drops 9 bases, and the junction holds 12 bases not matched to any gene. Inclusive of the bounding cysteine and phenylalanine, the CDR3 is 15 residues long. CDR3 DNA is the only sequence kept; it has 45 bases, read in frame from the first base. CDR1 and CDR2, per the germline V gene, are SGHTA and FQGTGA. The receptor chain draws on TRBV7-3 and TRBJ1-2, and 9 bases in between align with TRBD1. The TCR was taken from a woman aged 60 to 75 with active or convalescent COVID-19. Material: peripheral blood. In nucleotides, the sequence is TGTGCCAGCAGCTCACTACCGGGACAGGGTTCTAGCTACACCTTC. It translates as CASSSLPGQGSSYTF.